A selection of T cell receptor beta chains follows, all from one sample in a study of shared clonotypes between healthy human individuals. Using immunoSEQ multiplex PCR, the repertoire was profiled, and TCRdb retains in-frame clones only, with some absent. The sample comprises some 2,000,000 clones, about 94% of which are singletons, and approximately 1.2% rests with the top ten. What was sequenced was naive CD8+ T cells sorted from blood. All receptors derive from a man between 18 and 35 years old in good health. CDR3s include the opening cysteine and the closing phenylalanine or tryptophan. A D gene is named only where the DNA matches it firmly. Some rows have no size entry. The others give once, few or many, or a class for an expanded clone.

CDR3 length: 14; D gene: .; clone size: .; J gene: TRBJ2-5; V gene: TRBV6-1; CDR3 protein: CASSDSLLQETQYF; CDR3 DNA: TGTGCCAGCAGTGATTCACTCCTCCAAGAGACCCAGTACTTC
CDR3 length: 15; D gene: .; clone size: .; J gene: TRBJ1-2; V gene: TRBV5-1; CDR3 protein: CASSLRRDGYFGYTF; CDR3 DNA: TGCGCCAGCAGCTTGAGAAGGGATGGGTATTTCGGCTACACCTTC
CDR3 length: 13; D gene: .; clone size: .; J gene: TRBJ2-3; V gene: TRBV7-9; CDR3 protein: CASSPVLVDTQYF; CDR3 DNA: TGTGCCAGCAGCCCGGTACTGGTGGATACGCAGTATTTT
CDR3 length: 18; D gene: .; clone size: .; J gene: TRBJ1-6; V gene: TRBV14; CDR3 protein: CASSQVDGRYSYNSPLHF; CDR3 DNA: TGTGCCAGCAGCCAAGTGGACGGGCGCTACTCCTATAATTCACCCCTCCACTTT
CDR3 length: 14; D gene: TRBD2; clone size: .; J gene: TRBJ2-7; V gene: TRBV27; CDR3 protein: CASSLSSIGGEQYF; CDR3 DNA: TGTGCCAGCAGTTTATCCTCCATCGGGGGGGAGCAGTACTTC
CDR3 length: 21; D gene: TRBD2; clone size: .; J gene: TRBJ2-3; V gene: TRBV4-2; CDR3 protein: CASSPDPSGGPYNILTDTQYF; CDR3 DNA: TGTGCCAGCAGCCCAGACCCTAGCGGGGGGCCCTATAACATCCTCACAGATACGCAGTATTTT
CDR3 length: 16; D gene: TRBD2; clone size: .; J gene: TRBJ2-3; V gene: TRBV7-2; CDR3 protein: CASSETIAGVTDTQYF; CDR3 DNA: TGTGCCAGCAGCGAAACTATAGCGGGAGTAACAGATACGCAGTATTTT
CDR3 length: 16; D gene: .; clone size: .; J gene: TRBJ2-2; V gene: TRBV7-9; CDR3 protein: CASSLGPGHGTGELFF; CDR3 DNA: TGTGCCAGCAGCTTAGGTCCGGGACACGGCACCGGGGAGCTGTTTTTT
CDR3 length: 14; D gene: .; clone size: .; J gene: TRBJ2-7; V gene: TRBV7-8; CDR3 protein: CASSLRPGRYEQYF; CDR3 DNA: TGTGCCAGCAGCTTACGGCCAGGGAGATACGAGCAGTACTTC
CDR3 length: 18; D gene: .; clone size: once; J gene: TRBJ1-5; V gene: TRBV5-6; CDR3 protein: CASSLWLGQGGSNQPQHF; CDR3 DNA: TGTGCCAGCAGCTTGTGGTTAGGGCAGGGCGGGAGCAATCAGCCCCAGCATTTT
CDR3 length: 14; D gene: .; clone size: .; J gene: TRBJ1-1; V gene: TRBV28; CDR3 protein: CASSLAPGGFGAFF; CDR3 DNA: TGTGCCAGCAGTTTAGCGCCGGGGGGTTTCGGAGCTTTCTTT
CDR3 length: 16; D gene: .; clone size: .; J gene: TRBJ2-6; V gene: TRBV9; CDR3 protein: CASSVNRHSGANVLTF; CDR3 DNA: TGTGCCAGCAGCGTAAACCGCCACTCTGGGGCCAACGTCCTGACTTTC